Following are 31 T cell receptor beta chains from one sample sequenced in a study of T cell changes during pregnancy in multiple sclerosis. Here immunoSEQ multiplex PCR was the method, and the copy in TCRdb shows in-frame clones only, minus some. The repertoire holds 45,000 to 65,000 clones, with over 90% as singletons. The input for sequencing was CD4+ T cells from peripheral blood mononuclear cells, taken in the second trimester of pregnancy. Every receptor here comes from a female donor with multiple sclerosis, enrolled in a pregnancy study.

The CDR3 spells CASSVGRTGSYNEQFF. The CDR3 DNA reads TGTGCCAGCAGCGTAGGAAGGACTGGATCCTACAATGAGCAGTTCTTC. The rearrangement uses TRBV9 and TRBJ2-1; D perhaps matches TRBD2 (5 bases). V was clipped by 0 bases and J by 1 base, with 11 bases between them. The CDR3 covers 16 residues. Germline values: CDR1 SGDLS, CDR2 YYNGEE.

The V and J genes are TRBV21-1 and TRBJ2-1; no DNA check was done on the table's D call, TRBD2. TRBV21-1 is designated a pseudogene. This CDR3 has 19 amino acids. The CDR3 loop reads CASSRTSGGKTSSYNEQFF. DNA of the CDR3: TGTGCCAGCAGCAGGACTAGCGGGGGAAAAACCAGCTCCTACAATGAGCAGTTCTTC.

The count of this clone is one. The chain carries TRBV18 and TRBJ2-1, with 11 positions matching TRBD2. The CDR3 is 15 amino acids. Germline loops: CDR1 KGHSH, CDR2 LQKENI. V shed 5 bases, J shed 4 bases, and the junction held 4 bases outside the gene matches. The CDR3 is CASSTTSGDYNEQFF. The CDR3 nucleotides read TGTGCCAGCTCAACGACTAGCGGGGATTACAATGAGCAGTTCTTC.

The V and J genes are TRBV5-1 and TRBJ1-1; D might be TRBD1 (5 bases). The V gene's germline CDR1 is SGHRS and CDR2 YFSETQ. The CDR3 loop spans 13 amino acids. V dropped 1 base and J dropped 7 bases, with 11 bases sitting between them. This CDR3 is CASSLRRDGEAFF. CDR3 in DNA: TGCGCCAGCAGCTTGAGGCGGGACGGTGAAGCTTTCTTT.

Details on this clone: The junction differs from germline at one of its ends, possibly a read error. As DNA, the CDR3 is TGTGCCCAATCAGGGACAGGGGATTCTCAAGCTAACTATGACTACACCTTC. Translation: CAQSGTGDSQANYDYTF. The rearrangement joins TRBV30 to TRBJ1-2; 10 nucleotides match TRBD1. The CDR3 is made up of 17 amino acids. Germline V CDR1 and CDR2: GTSNPN, SVGIG (reference sequence).

The chain uses TRBV7-2 and TRBJ2-2; 10 bases match TRBD2. Germline CDR1 is SGHTA and CDR2 is FQGNSA. The CDR3 runs to 18 residues. V was pared by 5 bases and J by 4 bases, with 13 bases of the junction left unmatched. Here the CDR3 reads CASSPSSGRAESTGELFF. The DNA for the CDR3 is TGTGCCAGCAGCCCATCCAGCGGGAGGGCCGAAAGCACCGGGGAGCTGTTTTTT. The full variable domain, completed using reference TRBV7-2 and TRBJ2-2, is GAGVSQSPSNKVTEKGKDVELRCDPISGHTALYWYRQSLGQGLEFLIYFQGNSAPDKSGLPSDRFSAERTGGSVSTLTIQRTQQEDSAVYLCASSPSSGRAESTGELFFGEGSRLTVL.

The chain links TRBV9 to TRBJ2-1, with 7 bases lining up with TRBD2. CDR3 length: 14 residues. The V and J ends lost 3 bases and 3 bases, in that order; junction bases with no gene match: 3. Germline lookup yields CDR1 SGDLS and CDR2 YYNGEE. CDR3 sequence (DNA): TGTGCCAGCAGCGAGCGGGGAGGCTACAATGAGCAGTTCTTC. Its translation is CASSERGGYNEQFF.

As regards this clone: At one of its ends the junction is not consistent with the germline gene, which may arise from a read error. V is TRBV7-7 and J is TRBJ2-1; 10 bases are a match to TRBD2. Germline values: CDR1 SSHAT, CDR2 FNYEAQ (reference sequence). This CDR3 contains 20 residues. CDR3 nucleotide sequence: TGTGCTAGCAGCTTAGCGTGGGGGGGGCTAGCGGGAGTTCTGGACAATGAGCAGTTCTTC. As protein: CASSLAWGGLAGVLDNEQFF. The full variable domain, its missing parts supplied by reference TRBV7-7 and TRBJ2-1, is GAGVSQSPRYKVTKRGQDVTLRCDPISSHATLYWYQQALGQGPEFLTYFNYEAQPDKSGLPSDRFSAERPEGSISTLTIQRTEQRDSAMYRCASSLAWGGLAGVLDNEQFFGPGTRLTVL.

The V and J genes are TRBV7-6 and TRBJ2-2, with 9 positions matching TRBD1. The CDR3 runs 16 residues. Trimming at V came to 1 base and at J to 0 bases, leaving 0 bases not matched to a gene. CDR1 and CDR2 from the germline V gene are SGHVS and FNYEAQ. In nucleotides, the CDR3 is TGTGCCAGCAGCTTAGGGACAGGGGCGAACACCGGGGAGCTGTTTTTT. It specifies CASSLGTGANTGELFF.

The chain combines TRBV7-3 with TRBJ2-6, with D maybe TRBD2 (6 bases). CDR3 size: 16 residues. Germline loops: CDR1 SGHTA, CDR2 FQGTGA. V was pared by 3 bases and J by 4 bases, with 13 bases between. The CDR3 DNA reads TGTGCCAGCAGCTTGGGGGGAAGCCCCGGGGCCAACGTCCTGACTTTC. Amino acids: CASSLGGSPGANVLTF. The entire variable domain, with the rest obtained from reference TRBV7-3 and TRBJ2-6, is as follows: GAGVSQTPSNKVTEKGKYVELRCDPISGHTALYWYRQSLGQGPEFLIYFQGTGAADDSGLPNDRFFAVRPEGSVSTLKIQRTERGDSAVYLCASSLGGSPGANVLTFGAGSRLTVL.

The chain couples TRBV15 to TRBJ2-5; TRBD2 aligns across 14 bases. The CDR3 is made up of 17 amino acids. V shed 3 bases and J 5 bases; nucleotides not matched to a gene: 8. Germline V lookup: CDR1 LNHNV, CDR2 YYDKDF (reference sequence). The CDR3 reads CATSRGLAGATRETQYF. The CDR3 nucleotides read TGTGCCACCAGCAGGGGACTAGCGGGGGCCACGCGGGAGACCCAGTACTTC.

V gene TRBV7-9 combines with J gene TRBJ2-7; 9 bases fit TRBD1. This CDR3 region has 15 residues. J gave up 5 bases and V 1 base, and 6 bases lay outside the gene matches. Germline V CDR1 and CDR2: SEHNR, FQNEAQ (reference sequence). The CDR3 sequence is CASSLGATGGHEQYF. The CDR3 bases are TGTGCCAGCAGCTTAGGCGCCACAGGGGGCCACGAGCAGTACTTC.

The chain recombines TRBV19 with TRBJ1-3; D uncertain. CDR1 and CDR2 (germline): LNHDA, SQIVND (reference sequence). The V and J ends lost 3 bases and 0 bases respectively, with 12 bases between them. CDR3 length: 16 amino acids. The chain's CDR3 is CASSIPGRGSGNTIYF. CDR3 bases: TGTGCCAGTAGTATTCCGGGAAGAGGCTCTGGAAACACCATATATTTT.

V and J are TRBV29-1 and TRBJ2-1; 8 positions agree with TRBD1. The germline gives CDR1 SQVTM, CDR2 ANQGSEA. The CDR3 has 11 residues. V was clipped by 8 bases and J by 8 bases; unmatched bases: 5. CDR3 loop: CSCRTGYEQFF. In nucleotides, the CDR3 is TGCAGCTGCCGGACAGGGTATGAGCAGTTCTTC.

The CDR3: CASSYGTQYF. Here the CDR3 DNA reads TGTGCCAGCAGTTACGGGACCCAGTACTTC. The genes are TRBV28 and TRBJ2-5; D unresolved. Looked up from germline, CDR1 is MDHEN and CDR2 is SYDVKM. With 4 bases removed from V and 7 bases from J, the gap between germline ends came to 4 bases. This CDR3 is built from 10 residues. Supplemented by reference TRBV28 and TRBJ2-5, the full variable domain reads DVKVTQSSRYLVKRTGEKVFLECVQDMDHENMFWYRQDPGLGLRLIYFSYDVKMKEKGDIPEGYSVSREKKERFSLILESASTNQTSMYLCASSYGTQYFGPGTRLLVL.

The chain recombines TRBV27 with TRBJ2-7, with a weak D call TRBD1 (5 bases). From germline, CDR1 is MNHEY and CDR2 SMNVEV (reference sequence). Trimming left V 8 bases short and J 3 bases short, with 20 bases between. The length of the CDR3 is 15 residues. In DNA, the CDR3 is TGTGCCAGCGGCCAGGGATTGGTCAGCTTCTACGAGCAGTACTTC. Translation: CASGQGLVSFYEQYF.

The chain uses TRBV7-6 and TRBJ2-1; 7 bases match TRBD2. The length of the CDR3 is 13 residues. V was pared by 6 bases and J by 6 bases, with 5 bases of the junction left unmatched. Germline-derived CDR1 and CDR2 are SGHVS and FNYEAQ. The CDR3 DNA sequence: TGTGCCAGCAGTCGGACTAGTTCCAATGAGCAGTTCTTC. It is translated as CASSRTSSNEQFF.

The chain couples TRBV7-9 to TRBJ1-1; D ambiguous. The germline gives CDR1 SEHNR, CDR2 FQNEAQ (reference sequence). V was clipped by 1 base and J by 1 base, with 10 bases between them. The CDR3 is 15 amino acids. The CDR3 protein is CASSLVPGWNTEAFF. The CDR3 DNA sequence: TGTGCCAGCAGCTTAGTCCCGGGATGGAACACTGAAGCTTTCTTT.

The CDR3 DNA follows: TGTGCCAGCAAACCTGGGACAGCGAATCAGCCCCAGCATTTT. Its protein product is CASKPGTANQPQHF. The rearrangement joins TRBV7-8 to TRBJ1-5, with 7 positions matching TRBD1. The CDR3 has 14 amino acids. Trimming at V came to 7 bases and at J to 4 bases, leaving 7 bases not matched to a gene. The germline gives CDR1 SGHVS, CDR2 FQNEAQ.

V is TRBV7-9 and J is TRBJ1-1; D might be TRBD1 (6 bases). V gave up 4 bases and J gave up 4 bases, with 10 bases separating them. The CDR3 sequence is 13 residues long. In germline, CDR1 is SEHNR, CDR2 FQNEAQ (reference sequence). The CDR3 loop reads CASSYQGPTEAFF. CDR3 in DNA: TGTGCCAGCAGCTATCAGGGGCCCACTGAAGCTTTCTTT.

The chain links TRBV20-1 to TRBJ2-1; weak D call: TRBD1 (5 bases). In germline, CDR1 is DFQATT, CDR2 SNEGSKA (reference sequence). The CDR3 runs 11 residues. V dropped 6 bases and J dropped 9 bases, with 12 bases sitting between them. This CDR3 reads CSADRASEQFF. The CDR3 region has the DNA TGCAGTGCAGACAGAGCCAGTGAGCAGTTCTTC.

The chain couples TRBV18 to TRBJ2-7; 10 nucleotides align to TRBD1. CDR1 KGHSH and CDR2 LQKENI come from the germline V gene. The CDR3 totals 16 residues. V shed 2 bases, J shed 5 bases, and the junction held 9 bases outside the gene matches. CDR3 residues: CASSPVSGTGAHEQYF. CDR3 bases: TGTGCCAGCTCACCAGTCTCCGGGACAGGGGCCCACGAGCAGTACTTC.

The chain uses TRBV7-9 and TRBJ1-1; D is undetermined. The V gene lost 4 bases and the J gene lost 4 bases, with 10 bases spanning the gap. Germline V CDR1 and CDR2: SEHNR, FQNEAQ (reference sequence). The CDR3 length is 13 residues. In DNA form, the CDR3 reads TGTGCCAGCAGCTCAGGAGGAGCCACTGAAGCTTTCTTT. Its translation is CASSSGGATEAFF. The full variable domain, completed using reference TRBV7-9 and TRBJ1-1, is DTGVSQNPRHKITKRGQNVTFRCDPISEHNRLYWYRQTLGQGPEFLTYFQNEAQLEKSRLLSDRFSAERPKGSFSTLEIQRTEQGDSAMYLCASSSGGATEAFFGQGTRLTVV.

This clone was recorded once. This chain connects TRBV2 to TRBJ1-6; D is perhaps TRBD1 (6 bases). The length of the CDR3 is 14 residues. With 5 bases removed from V and 6 bases from J, the gap between germline ends came to 11 bases. Germline V lookup: CDR1 SNHLY, CDR2 FYNNEI. The CDR3, as DNA: TGTGCCAGCAGTCAGGGGCAGGGTAATTCACCCCTCCACTTT. Protein sequence: CASSQGQGNSPLHF. Drawing the rest from reference TRBV2 and TRBJ1-6, the complete variable domain is EPEVTQTPSHQVTQMGQEVILRCVPISNHLYFYWYRQILGQKVEFLVSFYNNEISEKSEIFDDQFSVERPDGSNFTLKIRSTKLEDSAMYFCASSQGQGNSPLHFGNGTRLTVT.

The chain is built from TRBV6-1 and TRBJ1-1; D remains ambiguous. This CDR3 region has 15 residues. The V gene lost 1 base and the J gene lost 4 bases, with 13 bases spanning the gap. Germline CDR1 is MNHNS and CDR2 is SASEGT. CDR3 loop: CASSEEWNSGTEAFF. CDR3 nucleotide sequence: TGTGCCAGCAGTGAAGAGTGGAATTCAGGCACTGAAGCTTTCTTT.

The chain is built from TRBV6-5 and TRBJ2-7; D remains ambiguous. The CDR3 covers 12 residues. Trimming cost V 5 bases and J 3 bases, with 8 bases left between them. Germline CDR1 is MNHEY and CDR2 is SVGAGI. Here the CDR3 DNA reads TGTGCCAGCAGTACAACAAGCTACGAGCAGTACTTC. Translating gives CASSTTSYEQYF.

The genes are TRBV5-4 and TRBJ2-6; D perhaps matches TRBD2 (5 bases). Germline V gene sequence: CDR1 SGHNT, CDR2 YYREEE (reference sequence). There are 16 residues in the CDR3. V lost 3 bases, J lost 4 bases, and 14 bases lay in between. For the CDR3, the DNA is TGTGCCAGCAGCTCGGACGGACTCACAGGGGCCAACGTCCTGACTTTC. It yields the protein CASSSDGLTGANVLTF.

In nucleotides, the CDR3 is TGTGCCAGTAGCCCATCGGTACTGGGGGAGTACGGGACTGATGGTGAGCAGTTCTTC. Translated, it gives CASSPSVLGEYGTDGEQFF. The chain recombines TRBV19 with TRBJ2-1, with D perhaps TRBD2 (6 bases). Germline lookup yields CDR1 LNHDA and CDR2 SQIVND (reference sequence). CDR3 length: 19 residues. V lost 6 bases and J lost 9, with 33 bases in between.

The chain is built from TRBV6-6 and TRBJ2-7; 9 nucleotides agree with TRBD2. The CDR3 extends over 14 amino acids. CDR1 is MNHNY, CDR2 SVGAGI, per germline (reference sequence). The junction had 6 bases not matched to a gene; V was cut back by 6 bases and J by 3 bases. The CDR3 DNA reads TGTGCCAGCAGGGGAGCGGGGGGTTTCTACGAGCAGTACTTC. This gives the protein CASRGAGGFYEQYF.

This chain uses TRBV4-1 with TRBJ2-3; perhaps TRBD1 as D (5 bases). The V end lost 0 bases, the J end lost 8 bases, and 21 bases lay between the germline ends. This CDR3 contains 17 residues. Germline V gene sequence: CDR1 MGHRA, CDR2 YSYEKL. CDR3 nucleotides: TGCGCCAGCAGCCAAGATCTTCTAAGGACCTCCCAGGGTACGCAGTATTTT. Translated: CASSQDLLRTSQGTQYF.

The chain couples TRBV10-2 to TRBJ1-3, with a possible D match to TRBD1 (6 bases). The V gene's germline CDR1 is WSHSY and CDR2 SAAADI. The CDR3 runs 17 residues. V dropped 3 bases and J dropped 7 bases, with 22 bases sitting between them. The CDR3 nucleotides read TGCGCCAGCAGTGACTTAGACAGGACCCGTTTAGGGAACACCATATATTTT. This translates into CASSDLDRTRLGNTIYF.